Listed below are T cell receptor beta chains from one sample, sequenced in a study of T-cell memory formation after mild COVID-19. TCRdb re-called the 5' RACE reads through MiXCR, storing one row per CDR3 protein. The sample shows under 550,000 distinct CDR3 sequences, about a sixth of them seen only once. Sequenced: PBMCs or a T cell subset sorted from them (not recorded which). These receptors all come from a man between 18 and 29 years old who had mild COVID-19 (a few samples of this study predate the infection). Cell type and time point are not known. Each CDR3 is given without its conserved first and last residue.

v_gene: TRBV2
j_gene: TRBJ1-1
CDR3aa: ASIGWTGTEAF

v_gene: TRBV20-1
j_gene: TRBJ1-3
CDR3aa: SARSGGSGNTIY

v_gene: TRBV6-2/TRBV6-3
j_gene: TRBJ1-2
CDR3aa: ASSSDSSYGYT

v_gene: TRBV24-1
j_gene: TRBJ2-3
CDR3aa: ATSEIEGTQY

v_gene: TRBV7-2
j_gene: TRBJ2-1
CDR3aa: ASSLGVRVGSEQF

v_gene: TRBV18
j_gene: TRBJ2-5
CDR3aa: ASSPPSDEETQY

v_gene: TRBV4-1
j_gene: TRBJ1-5
CDR3aa: ASSQGGGRGPVSNQPQH

v_gene: TRBV7-9
j_gene: TRBJ1-1
CDR3aa: ASSSLLNTEAF

v_gene: TRBV19
j_gene: TRBJ2-2
CDR3aa: ATRDRTNTGELF

v_gene: TRBV3-1
j_gene: TRBJ1-2
CDR3aa: ASSQRGGYT

v_gene: TRBV30
j_gene: TRBJ1-1
CDR3aa: AWSVRLNTEAF

v_gene: TRBV20-1
j_gene: TRBJ1-1
CDR3aa: SAAGNRAEAF

v_gene: TRBV12-3/TRBV12-4
j_gene: TRBJ2-3
CDR3aa: ASSRGRVGHTDTQY

v_gene: TRBV12-3/TRBV12-4
j_gene: TRBJ2-5
CDR3aa: ASSFQGSGKTQY

v_gene: TRBV7-2
j_gene: TRBJ1-2
CDR3aa: ASSLVGTPVGYT

v_gene: TRBV3-1
j_gene: TRBJ2-7
CDR3aa: ASSHQGSSYEQY

v_gene: TRBV29-1
j_gene: TRBJ1-4
CDR3aa: SVGDRGEKLF

v_gene: TRBV19
j_gene: TRBJ2-6
CDR3aa: ASSIRRSSGANVLT

v_gene: TRBV7-2
j_gene: TRBJ2-7
CDR3aa: ASSPGGTYEQY

v_gene: TRBV6-2/TRBV6-3
j_gene: TRBJ2-3
CDR3aa: ASSYFAVADTQY

v_gene: TRBV12-3/TRBV12-4
j_gene: TRBJ1-6
CDR3aa: ASQEGGYSSLH

v_gene: TRBV5-4
j_gene: TRBJ1-1
CDR3aa: ASSFQSGGTEAF

v_gene: TRBV12-3/TRBV12-4
j_gene: TRBJ1-1
CDR3aa: ASSLLPGGGTEAF

v_gene: TRBV28
j_gene: TRBJ2-3
CDR3aa: ASRTSGGRDTQY

v_gene: TRBV20-1
j_gene: TRBJ1-4
CDR3aa: SRAPMGEKLF

v_gene: TRBV10-3
j_gene: TRBJ2-3
CDR3aa: AISVLAGRTDTQY

v_gene: TRBV11-3
j_gene: TRBJ2-3
CDR3aa: ASSSHGGQTDTQY

v_gene: TRBV28
j_gene: TRBJ2-7
CDR3aa: ASTLARAVYYEQY

v_gene: TRBV11-3
j_gene: TRBJ1-6
CDR3aa: ASSLEHNSPLH

v_gene: TRBV7-8
j_gene: TRBJ2-3
CDR3aa: ASSSRPSSTDTQY

v_gene: TRBV7-2
j_gene: TRBJ2-3
CDR3aa: ASSLNGAVGTDTQY

v_gene: TRBV7-2
j_gene: TRBJ1-2
CDR3aa: ASSLVQTGRANYGYT

v_gene: TRBV2
j_gene: TRBJ1-2
CDR3aa: ASRTTGVHGYT

v_gene: TRBV6-2/TRBV6-3
j_gene: TRBJ2-2
CDR3aa: ASSYGVRVGNTGELF

v_gene: TRBV6-1
j_gene: TRBJ1-2
CDR3aa: ATDGQGRGYT

v_gene: TRBV24-1
j_gene: TRBJ2-2
CDR3aa: ATSDPGQGSNTGELF

v_gene: TRBV15
j_gene: TRBJ2-3
CDR3aa: ATSRDRGTDTQY

v_gene: TRBV14
j_gene: TRBJ1-2
CDR3aa: ASSQTARAVGYT

v_gene: TRBV6-5
j_gene: TRBJ1-1
CDR3aa: ASSYSGSGRDTEAF

v_gene: TRBV20-1
j_gene: TRBJ1-2
CDR3aa: SAGQGAANYGYT

v_gene: TRBV3-1
j_gene: TRBJ2-7
CDR3aa: ASSQVEGFEQY

v_gene: TRBV7-9
j_gene: TRBJ1-4
CDR3aa: ASSGLQGTNEKLF

v_gene: TRBV29-1
j_gene: TRBJ2-3
CDR3aa: SARMNRGAEDTQY

v_gene: TRBV7-9
j_gene: TRBJ1-2
CDR3aa: ASSQQWNYGYT

v_gene: TRBV5-1
j_gene: TRBJ1-2
CDR3aa: ASSLQAGDYGYT

v_gene: TRBV11-1
j_gene: TRBJ2-7
CDR3aa: ASSFSSGRSYEQY

v_gene: TRBV18
j_gene: TRBJ1-5
CDR3aa: ASSSGQGEGQPQH

v_gene: TRBV7-2
j_gene: TRBJ1-2
CDR3aa: ASSLVQGAYGYT

v_gene: TRBV20-1
j_gene: TRBJ1-6
CDR3aa: SAPGEFGSPLH

v_gene: TRBV11-2
j_gene: TRBJ2-4
CDR3aa: ASSSTATGERDIQY

v_gene: TRBV6-5
j_gene: TRBJ1-6
CDR3aa: ASSYRGGASPLH

v_gene: TRBV4-3
j_gene: TRBJ1-6
CDR3aa: ASSSTRDRVSSYNSPLH

v_gene: TRBV20-1
j_gene: TRBJ2-5
CDR3aa: SPRLAETQY

v_gene: TRBV7-9
j_gene: TRBJ1-1
CDR3aa: ASSVGKGKAF

v_gene: TRBV2
j_gene: TRBJ2-2
CDR3aa: ASSTSGAGELF

v_gene: TRBV4-1
j_gene: TRBJ2-1
CDR3aa: ASSQELVEPGS

v_gene: TRBV6-2/TRBV6-3
j_gene: TRBJ1-2
CDR3aa: ASPLVSRLRYGYT

v_gene: TRBV20-1
j_gene: TRBJ2-1
CDR3aa: SARRQGSYNEQF

v_gene: TRBV29-1
j_gene: TRBJ2-3
CDR3aa: SVESRAGARDTQY